This TCR beta chain was documented in a study of shared clonotypes between healthy human individuals. Whole-study findings and limits: Limited genetic and exposure-history diversity came from having few donors. Clonotypes not shared had lower generation probabilities than those common to all four donors. Depth was large, yet rarefaction showed that sorted-subset sequencing was incomplete.

The investigators split CD4+ cells into a CD45RA+ naive subset and a CD45RA-negative memory subset. Generated by immunoSEQ multiplex PCR, the TCRdb table keeps only in-frame clones and is missing some. The data show approximately 2.4 million clones, more than 90% seen once. The ends lost 7 bases at V and 6 bases at J; junction bases unmatched: 18. Germline CDR1 SGHVS, CDR2 FQNEAQ. There are 18 residues in the CDR3. Turning to this clone: Its matching antigen is unknown.

This sequence was found in a man aged 18 to 29 in good health. The chain carries TRBV7-8 and TRBJ2-3; 11 bases are a match to TRBD2. Sample: naive CD4+ T cells sorted from blood. Sample subset: CD45RA+ positively selected. The CDR3 nucleotides read TGTGCCAGCACTTTAGGTGGGCTAGCGGGGGGCCCTAGGGATACGCAGTATTTT. It is translated as CASTLGGLAGGPRDTQYF.